Following are 16 T cell receptor beta chains from one sample sequenced in a study of cytomegalovirus exposure and HLA in healthy donors. Produced via immunoSEQ multiplex PCR; TCRdb's table is partial and in-frame only. This sample has approximately 39,000 clones, with 85% to 95% found just once. The sample was PBMCs. The receptors come from a man younger than 35 in good health and CMV-seronegative.

The chain recombines TRBV25-1 with TRBJ2-7, with D hard to call. Germline V CDR1 and CDR2: MGHDK, SYGVNS. V lost 4 bases, J lost 2 bases, and 3 bases lay in between. The CDR3 has 11 residues. CDR3 sequence reads: CASSGAYEQYF. DNA for the CDR3: TGTGCCAGCAGTGGCGCCTACGAGCAGTACTTC.

This sequence joins TRBV7-2 and TRBJ2-3; 9 nucleotides align to TRBD2. This CDR3 has 15 residues. CDR1 and CDR2 (germline): SGHTA, FQGNSA. Germline trimming cut 8 bases from V and 4 bases from J; bases unmatched to any gene: 10. The CDR3 sequence: CASRRDSGSPDTQYF. In nucleotides, the CDR3 is TGTGCCAGCCGTAGGGATAGCGGGAGCCCAGATACGCAGTATTTT.

The chain has TRBV4-1 and TRBJ2-5; possible D gene TRBD2, 5 bases. The V end was cut by 6 bases, the J end by 1 base, with 9 bases between. From germline, CDR1 is MGHRA and CDR2 YSYEKL. This CDR3 region has 13 residues. CDR3 amino acids: CASRDSFQETQYF. CDR3 DNA: TGCGCCAGCAGGGACTCCTTCCAAGAGACCCAGTACTTC.

The chain links TRBV11-3 to TRBJ2-4; possibly TRBD2 for D (7 bases). Germline V gives CDR1 SGHNT, CDR2 YENEEA. V lost 6 bases to trimming and J lost 3 bases, with 18 bases between them. CDR3 length: 16 amino acids. The CDR3 DNA sequence: TGTGCCAGCAGTACCGGGGGGAGGGGGGACAAAAACATTCAGTACTTC. Translation gives CASSTGGRGDKNIQYF.

The chain couples TRBV7-3 to TRBJ2-3, with TRBD2 matching over 10 bases. The ends lost 6 bases at V and 2 bases at J; junction bases unmatched: 5. The CDR3 consists of 15 residues. Germline V gives CDR1 SGHTA, CDR2 FQGTGA. The CDR3 loop is CASRAGGAITDTQYF. CDR3 DNA sequence: TGTGCCAGCAGAGCGGGGGGGGCGATCACAGATACGCAGTATTTT.

The chain carries TRBV7-9 and TRBJ1-1; 10 bases map to TRBD1. CDR1 SEHNR and CDR2 FQNEAQ come from the germline V gene (reference sequence). CDR3 length: 15 residues. With 5 bases clipped from V and 5 bases from J, the junction kept 8 bases outside the gene matches. The CDR3 nucleotides are TGTGCCAGCAGCCCCCTTGGACAGGGGGGGACTGAAGCTTTCTTT. Residues: CASSPLGQGGTEAFF.

This clone was observed once. This sequence joins TRBV7-9 and TRBJ2-7; 8 nucleotides match TRBD1. Trimming removed 6 bases from V and 1 base from J; junction bases left unmatched: 5. This CDR3 contains 14 residues. Germline loops: CDR1 SEHNR, CDR2 FQNEAQ (reference sequence). Here the CDR3 reads CASSPGTGSYEQYF. CDR3 nucleotide sequence: TGTGCCAGCAGTCCCGGGACAGGATCCTACGAGCAGTACTTC.

The chain uses TRBV9 and TRBJ2-5; 13 bases line up with TRBD2. V dropped 3 bases and J dropped 5; count of bases not matched to a gene: 7. The CDR3 is made up of 16 amino acids. Germline V gives CDR1 SGDLS, CDR2 YYNGEE. The CDR3, as DNA: TGTGCCAGCAGCGGGACTAGCGGGGGAGCTGGGGAGACCCAGTACTTC. Translating gives CASSGTSGGAGETQYF.

The gene calls are TRBV30 and TRBJ1-2; 9 bases fit TRBD1. Germline V lookup: CDR1 GTSNPN, CDR2 SVGIG (reference sequence). V shed 5 bases and J 4 bases; nucleotides not matched to a gene: 8. The CDR3 has 14 amino acids. Written as DNA, the CDR3 is TGTGCCTGGGAGGCGACAGGGGGTCCCTATGGCTACACCTTC. Translated, it gives CAWEATGGPYGYTF.

V usage is TRBV6-1 and J usage is TRBJ1-1, with D possibly matching TRBD1 (5 bases). Germline CDR1 is MNHNS and CDR2 is SASEGT. The length of the CDR3 is 13 residues. V dropped 7 bases and J dropped 8 bases, with 17 bases sitting between them. This CDR3 is CASKVVGETEAFF. The CDR3, as DNA: TGTGCCAGCAAGGTTGTAGGGGAAACCGAAGCTTTCTTT.

The table lists this clone with a count of one. This chain connects TRBV2 to TRBJ2-5, with D possibly being TRBD1 (6 bases). Trimming took off 6 bases at V and 2 bases at J, with 13 bases between the two ends. This CDR3 spans 14 amino acids. Germline lookup yields CDR1 SNHLY and CDR2 FYNNEI. CDR3 sequence reads: CASRPRTEQETQYF. In nucleotides, the CDR3 is TGTGCCAGCAGACCGAGGACAGAACAAGAGACCCAGTACTTC.

This chain uses TRBV29-1 with TRBJ2-3, with D perhaps matching TRBD1 (5 bases). The V end lost 4 bases, the J end lost 6 bases, and 11 bases lay between the germline ends. There are 12 residues in the CDR3. Germline V gene data show CDR1 as SQVTM and CDR2 as ANQGSEA. In nucleotides, the CDR3 is TGCAGCGTTGGATCCCCAGGGGATACGCAGTATTTT. Translated, it gives CSVGSPGDTQYF.

This sequence joins TRBV5-1 and TRBJ1-2; the D gene is possibly TRBD1 (5 bases). With 4 bases removed from V and 7 bases from J, the gap between germline ends came to 20 bases. CDR1 and CDR2 (germline): SGHRS, YFSETQ. This CDR3 has 15 residues. The CDR3 is CASSDQTARVGGYTF. The CDR3 region has the DNA TGCGCCAGCAGCGACCAGACAGCCCGAGTAGGTGGCTACACCTTC.

The chain employs TRBV6-1 and TRBJ2-3; possible D gene TRBD1, 5 bases. The CDR3 length is 16 residues. Germline assignment: CDR1 MNHNS and CDR2 SASEGT. V lost 2 bases, J lost 2 bases, and 14 bases lay in between. The DNA of the CDR3 is TGTGCCAGCAGTGAAAGGGGTGGGCTTTCCACAGATACGCAGTATTTT. Translating gives CASSERGGLSTDTQYF.

The chain carries TRBV29-1 and TRBJ2-1; 15 bases fit TRBD2. CDR1 and CDR2 (germline): SQVTM, ANQGSEA. The trim removed 3 bases at V and 10 bases at J, leaving 4 bases unmatched. The CDR3 has 14 residues. The CDR3: CSVDSGTSGREQFF. CDR3 DNA: TGCAGCGTTGATTCCGGGACTAGCGGGAGGGAGCAGTTCTTC.

Details on this clone: The junction departs from germline at one end; a sequencing error may be responsible. V gene TRBV19 combines with J gene TRBJ2-7; no definite D call. The CDR3 totals 13 residues. Germline lookup yields CDR1 LNHDA and CDR2 SQIVND (reference sequence). The CDR3 sequence is CASSPTTYYEQYF. The DNA of the CDR3 is TGTGCCAGTAGTCCCACTACTTACTACGAGCAATACTTC. Looking up the rest from reference TRBV19 and TRBJ2-7 gives the full variable domain: DGGITQSPKYLFRKEGQNVTLSCEQNLNHDAMYWYRQDPGQGLRLIYYSQIVNDFQKGDIAEGYSVSREKKESFPLTVTSAQKNPTAFYLCASSPTTYYEQYFGPGTRLTVT.